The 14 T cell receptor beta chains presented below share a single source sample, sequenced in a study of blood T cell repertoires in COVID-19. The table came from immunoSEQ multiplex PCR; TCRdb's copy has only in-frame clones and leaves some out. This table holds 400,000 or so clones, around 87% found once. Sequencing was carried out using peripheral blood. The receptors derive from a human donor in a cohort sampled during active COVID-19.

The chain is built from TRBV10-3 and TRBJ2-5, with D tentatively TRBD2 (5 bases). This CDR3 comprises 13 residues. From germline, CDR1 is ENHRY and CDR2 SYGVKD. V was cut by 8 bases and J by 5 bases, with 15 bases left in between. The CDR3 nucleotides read TGTGCCATCCTAAAGGACCCGGGGGAGACCCAGTACTTC. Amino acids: CAILKDPGETQYF.

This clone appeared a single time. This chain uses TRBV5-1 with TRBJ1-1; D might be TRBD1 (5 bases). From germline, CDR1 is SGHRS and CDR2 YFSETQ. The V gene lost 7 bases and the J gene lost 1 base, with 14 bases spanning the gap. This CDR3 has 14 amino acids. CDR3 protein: CASAPGGENTEAFF. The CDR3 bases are TGCGCCAGCGCCCCGGGGGGGGAGAACACTGAAGCTTTCTTT.

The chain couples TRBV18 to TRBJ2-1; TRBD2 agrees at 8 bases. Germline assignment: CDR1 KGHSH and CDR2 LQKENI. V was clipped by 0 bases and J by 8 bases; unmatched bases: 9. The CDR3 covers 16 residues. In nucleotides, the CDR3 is TGTGCCAGCTCACCACCGCGGGCCAGCGGGAGAGATGAGCAGTTCTTC. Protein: CASSPPRASGRDEQFF.

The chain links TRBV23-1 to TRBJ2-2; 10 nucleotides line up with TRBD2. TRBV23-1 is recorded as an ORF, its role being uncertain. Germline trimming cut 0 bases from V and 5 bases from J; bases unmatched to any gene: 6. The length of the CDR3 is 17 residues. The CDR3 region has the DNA TGCGCCAGCAGTCAATCGGGGCTAGCGGGAGTTACCGGGGAGCTGTTTTTT. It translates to CASSQSGLAGVTGELFF.

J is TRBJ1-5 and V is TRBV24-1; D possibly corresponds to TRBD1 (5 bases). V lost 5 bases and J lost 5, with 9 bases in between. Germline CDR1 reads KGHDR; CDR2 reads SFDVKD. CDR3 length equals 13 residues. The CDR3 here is CATSGGRDQPQHF. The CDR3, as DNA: TGTGCCACCAGTGGGGGCCGGGATCAGCCCCAGCATTTT.

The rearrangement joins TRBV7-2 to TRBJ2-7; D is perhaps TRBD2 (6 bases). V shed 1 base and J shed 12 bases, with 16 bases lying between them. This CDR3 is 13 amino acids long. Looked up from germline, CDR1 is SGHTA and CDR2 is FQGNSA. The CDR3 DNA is TGTGCCAGCAGCTTAGGGTTCCGGGACTTGGTGTACTTC. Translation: CASSLGFRDLVYF.

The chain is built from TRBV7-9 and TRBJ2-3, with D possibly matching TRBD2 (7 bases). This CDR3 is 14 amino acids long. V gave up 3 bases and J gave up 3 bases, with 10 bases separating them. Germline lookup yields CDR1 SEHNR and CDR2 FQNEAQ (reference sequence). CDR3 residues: CASSFEGGTDTQYF. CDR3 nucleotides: TGTGCCAGCAGCTTTGAGGGGGGGACAGATACGCAGTATTTT.

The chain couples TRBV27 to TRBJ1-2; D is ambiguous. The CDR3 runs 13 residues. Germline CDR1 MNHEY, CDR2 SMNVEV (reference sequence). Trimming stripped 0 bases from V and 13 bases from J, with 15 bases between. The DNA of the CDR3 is TGTGCCAGCAGTTTATCTCTGGCGGGGTTCTTCACCTTC. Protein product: CASSLSLAGFFTF.

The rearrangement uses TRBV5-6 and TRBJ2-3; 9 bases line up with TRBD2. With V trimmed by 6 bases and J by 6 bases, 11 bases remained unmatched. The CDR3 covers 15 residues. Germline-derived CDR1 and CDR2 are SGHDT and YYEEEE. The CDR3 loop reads CASKLAGTSVDTQYF. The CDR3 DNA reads TGTGCCAGCAAACTAGCGGGCACATCTGTTGATACGCAGTATTTT.

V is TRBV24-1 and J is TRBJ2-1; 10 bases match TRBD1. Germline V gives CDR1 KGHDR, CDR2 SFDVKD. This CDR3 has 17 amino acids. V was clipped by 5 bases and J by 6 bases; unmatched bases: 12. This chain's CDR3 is CATSAPTGTGATNEQFF. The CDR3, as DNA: TGTGCCACCAGTGCTCCAACCGGGACAGGGGCCACCAATGAGCAGTTCTTC.

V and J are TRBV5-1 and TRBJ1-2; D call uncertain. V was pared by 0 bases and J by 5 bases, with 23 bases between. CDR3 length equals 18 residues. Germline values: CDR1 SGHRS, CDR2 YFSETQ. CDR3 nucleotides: TGCGCCAGCAGCTTGGTCCTCCATGGGCCGGTTAGAAGGTATGGCTACACCTTC. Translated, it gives CASSLVLHGPVRRYGYTF.

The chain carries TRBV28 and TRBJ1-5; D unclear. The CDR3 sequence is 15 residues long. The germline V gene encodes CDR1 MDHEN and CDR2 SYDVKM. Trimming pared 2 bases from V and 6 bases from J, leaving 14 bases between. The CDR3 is CASSLRTLLGQPQHF. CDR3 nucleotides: TGTGCCAGCAGTTTACGGACTTTGCTGGGTCAGCCCCAGCATTTT.

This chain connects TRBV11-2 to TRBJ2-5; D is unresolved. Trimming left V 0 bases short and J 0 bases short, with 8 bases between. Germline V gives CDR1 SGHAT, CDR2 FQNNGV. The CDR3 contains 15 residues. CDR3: CASSLDLVYQETQYF. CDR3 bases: TGTGCCAGCAGCTTAGATCTTGTGTACCAAGAGACCCAGTACTTC.

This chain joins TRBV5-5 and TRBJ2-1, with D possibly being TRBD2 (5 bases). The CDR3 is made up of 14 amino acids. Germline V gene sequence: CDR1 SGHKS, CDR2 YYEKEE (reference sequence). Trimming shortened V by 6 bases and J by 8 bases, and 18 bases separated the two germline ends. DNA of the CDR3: TGTGCCAGCAACCAAATGCGAGGGCAGTATGAGCAGTTCTTC. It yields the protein CASNQMRGQYEQFF. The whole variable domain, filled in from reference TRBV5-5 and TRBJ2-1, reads DAGVTQSPTHLIKTRGQQVTLRCSPISGHKSVSWYQQVLGQGPQFIFQYYEKEERGRGNFPDRFSARQFPNYSSELNVNALLLGDSALYLCASNQMRGQYEQFFGPGTRLTVL.